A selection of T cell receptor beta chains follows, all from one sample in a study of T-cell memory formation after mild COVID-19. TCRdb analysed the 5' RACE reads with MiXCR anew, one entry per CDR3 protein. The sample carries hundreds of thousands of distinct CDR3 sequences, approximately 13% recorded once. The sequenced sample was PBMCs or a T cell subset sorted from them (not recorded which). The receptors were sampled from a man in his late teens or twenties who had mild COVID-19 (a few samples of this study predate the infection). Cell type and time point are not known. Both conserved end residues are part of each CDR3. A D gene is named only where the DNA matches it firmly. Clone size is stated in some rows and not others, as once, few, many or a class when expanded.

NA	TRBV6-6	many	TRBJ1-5	CASSSASGRRNQPQHF	TGTGCCAGCAGTTCCGCCTCGGGCAGGAGAAATCAGCCCCAGCATTTT
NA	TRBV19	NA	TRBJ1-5	CASSIKGGEHQPQHF	TGTGCCAGTAGTATAAAGGGAGGGGAGCATCAGCCCCAGCATTTT
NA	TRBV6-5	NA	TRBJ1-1	CASSYAWGAGTEAFF	TGTGCCAGCAGTTACGCTTGGGGGGCTGGGACTGAAGCTTTCTTT
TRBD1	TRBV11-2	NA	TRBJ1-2	CASSLRQGFDYGYTF	TGTGCCAGCAGCCTTAGACAGGGGTTTGACTATGGCTACACCTTC
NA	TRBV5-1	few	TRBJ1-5	CASSLGPTGNQPQHF	TGCGCCAGCAGCTTAGGCCCCACGGGCAATCAGCCCCAGCATTTT
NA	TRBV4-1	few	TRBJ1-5	CASSQDGQPQHF	TGCGCCAGCAGCCAAGATGGGCAGCCCCAGCATTTT
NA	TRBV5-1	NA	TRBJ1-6	CASSLGDSNSPLHF	TGCGCCAGCAGCTTGGGGGACTCTAATTCACCCCTCCACTTT
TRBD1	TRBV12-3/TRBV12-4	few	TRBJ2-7	CASRLGQNSYEQYF	TGTGCCAGCAGGCTGGGACAGAACTCCTACGAGCAGTACTTC
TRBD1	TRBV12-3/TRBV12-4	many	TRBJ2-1	CASTLDRGRGNEQFF	TGTGCCAGCACCCTAGACAGGGGGAGGGGCAATGAGCAGTTCTTC
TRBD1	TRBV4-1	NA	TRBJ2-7	CASSQTNTGTGTLEQYF	TGCGCCAGCAGCCAAACCAATACCGGGACAGGGACTCTCGAGCAGTACTTC
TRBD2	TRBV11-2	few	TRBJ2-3	CASSFGLAGDYTDTQYF	TGTGCCAGCAGCTTTGGTTTAGCGGGGGATTACACAGATACGCAGTATTTT
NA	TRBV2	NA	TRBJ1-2	CASRLEPNMNYGYTF	TGTGCCAGCCGTCTAGAACCCAATATGAACTATGGCTACACCTTC
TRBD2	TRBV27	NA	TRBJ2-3	CASSWQGGADTQYF	TGTGCCAGCAGTTGGCAGGGAGGGGCAGATACGCAGTATTTT
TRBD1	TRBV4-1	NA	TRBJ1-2	CASSQQAGGSQYGYTF	TGCGCCAGCAGCCAACAGGCAGGGGGCTCCCAGTATGGCTACACCTTC
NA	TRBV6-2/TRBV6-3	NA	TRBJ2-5	CASSYSIRKSTQETQYF	TGTGCCAGCAGTTACTCGATTCGAAAGTCCACCCAAGAGACCCAGTACTTC
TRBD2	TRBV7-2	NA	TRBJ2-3	CASSLSRTRQEDTQYF	TGTGCCAGCAGCCTAAGCCGGACTAGACAAGAAGATACGCAGTATTTT
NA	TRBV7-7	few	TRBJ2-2	CASSQPQGGENTGELFF	TGTGCTAGCAGCCAGCCGCAGGGTGGGGAGAACACCGGGGAGCTGTTTTTT
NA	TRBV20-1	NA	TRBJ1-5	CSASLGQSRYQPQHF	TGCAGTGCTAGTTTAGGACAGAGCAGATATCAGCCCCAGCATTTT
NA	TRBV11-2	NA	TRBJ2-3	CASSSVGGTDTQYF	TGTGCCAGCAGCTCAGTGGGGGGCACAGATACGCAGTATTTT
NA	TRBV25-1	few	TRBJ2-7	CASSDFTGEQYF	TGTGCCAGCAGTGATTTTACGGGAGAGCAGTACTTC
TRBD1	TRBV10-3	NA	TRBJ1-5	CAIRDHRGHQPQHF	TGTGCCATCAGGGACCACAGGGGGCATCAGCCCCAGCATTTT
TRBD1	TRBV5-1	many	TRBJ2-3	CASSPDRGKDTQYF	TGCGCCAGCAGCCCGGACAGGGGGAAAGATACGCAGTATTTT
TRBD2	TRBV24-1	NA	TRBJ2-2	CATSDPRGENTGELFF	TGTGCCACCAGTGACCCGCGGGGGGAGAACACCGGGGAGCTGTTTTTT
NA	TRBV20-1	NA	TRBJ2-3	CSARVTASSLDTQYF	TGCAGTGCTAGAGTAACCGCTTCATCCCTCGATACGCAGTATTTT
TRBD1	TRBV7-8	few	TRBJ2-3	CASSLGPGQGVPDTQYF	TGTGCCAGCAGCTTAGGGCCGGGACAGGGGGTGCCAGATACGCAGTATTTT
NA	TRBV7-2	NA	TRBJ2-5	CASSSTRYETQYF	TGTGCCAGCAGCTCGACTAGGTACGAGACCCAGTACTTC
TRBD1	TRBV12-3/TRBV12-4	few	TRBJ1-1	CASSSPGTDREAFF	TGTGCCAGCAGTAGCCCCGGGACAGACCGAGAAGCTTTCTTT
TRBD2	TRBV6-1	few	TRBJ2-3	CASSAREGLDTQYF	TGTGCCAGCAGCGCCCGGGAGGGTTTGGATACGCAGTATTTT
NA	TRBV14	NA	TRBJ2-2	CASSLRVAGELFF	TGTGCCAGCAGCCTCAGGGTTGCCGGGGAGCTGTTTTTT
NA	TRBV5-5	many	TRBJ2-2	CASSLGPVDTGELFF	TGTGCCAGCAGCTTGGGGCCCGTAGACACCGGGGAGCTGTTTTTT
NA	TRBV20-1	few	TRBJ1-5	CSARTGNPNQPQHF	TGCAGTGCTAGAACCGGGAACCCTAATCAGCCCCAGCATTTT
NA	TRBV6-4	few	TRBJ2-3	CASSHRAGATDTQYF	TGTGCCAGCAGCCATAGAGCCGGTGCCACAGATACGCAGTATTTT
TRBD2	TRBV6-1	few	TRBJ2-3	CASSEHEGSGVMGDTQYF	TGTGCCAGCAGTGAACATGAAGGTAGCGGGGTGATGGGAGATACGCAGTATTTT
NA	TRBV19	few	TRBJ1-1	CASSIKVNTEAFF	TGTGCCAGTAGTATCAAGGTAAACACTGAAGCTTTCTTT
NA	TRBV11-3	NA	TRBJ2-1	CASSLDRSGGEQFF	TGTGCCAGCAGCTTAGATCGAAGCGGCGGTGAGCAGTTCTTC
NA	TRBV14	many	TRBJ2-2	CASSRQTHGELFF	TGTGCCAGCAGCCGACAGACACACGGGGAGCTGTTTTTT
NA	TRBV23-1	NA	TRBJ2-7	CASSRKGTAYSYEQYF	TGCGCCAGCAGTCGGAAGGGGACCGCGTATAGCTACGAGCAGTACTTC
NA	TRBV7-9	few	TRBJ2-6	CASSLDKGSSGANVLTF	TGTGCCAGCAGCTTAGACAAGGGGAGCTCTGGGGCCAACGTCCTGACTTTC
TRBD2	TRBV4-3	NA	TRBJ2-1	CASSQEAAGPHGEQFF	TGCGCCAGCAGCCAAGAGGCAGCGGGGCCCCATGGTGAGCAGTTCTTC
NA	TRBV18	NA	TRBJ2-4	CASSLGPLRENIQYF	TGTGCCAGCTCACTAGGGCCTCTCAGGGAAAACATTCAGTACTTC
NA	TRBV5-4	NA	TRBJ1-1	CASSSLGGRGNTEAFF	TGTGCCAGCAGCTCCCTGGGGGGCAGGGGGAACACTGAAGCTTTCTTT
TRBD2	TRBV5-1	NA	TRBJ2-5	CASSPYGLAGSQETQYF	TGCGCCAGCAGCCCCTACGGACTAGCGGGCTCACAAGAGACCCAGTACTTC
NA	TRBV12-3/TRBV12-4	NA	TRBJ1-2	CASSLSSPDGYTF	TGTGCCAGCAGTCTTTCCTCCCCCGATGGCTACACCTTC
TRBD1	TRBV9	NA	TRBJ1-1	CASSVRTGTEAFF	TGTGCCAGCAGCGTAAGGACAGGCACTGAAGCTTTCTTT
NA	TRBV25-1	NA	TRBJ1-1	CASSETVYGDTEAFF	TGTGCCAGCAGTGAAACTGTGTACGGGGACACTGAAGCTTTCTTT
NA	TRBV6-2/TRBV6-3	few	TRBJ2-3	CASMMIQGSTDTQYF	TGTGCCAGCATGATGATCCAGGGTAGCACAGATACGCAGTATTTT
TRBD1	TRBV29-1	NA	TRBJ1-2	CSADTGDGYTF	TGCAGCGCCGACACAGGGGACGGCTACACCTTC
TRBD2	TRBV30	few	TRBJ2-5	CAWSSAGGTQYF	TGTGCCTGGAGTTCAGCGGGGGGGACCCAGTACTTC
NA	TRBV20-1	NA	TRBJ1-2	CSARVMGKDGYTF	TGCAGTGCTAGAGTGATGGGGAAGGATGGCTACACCTTC
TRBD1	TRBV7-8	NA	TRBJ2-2	CASSSSPGTGTGELFF	TGTGCCAGCAGTTCTAGTCCCGGGACAGGGACCGGGGAGCTGTTTTTT
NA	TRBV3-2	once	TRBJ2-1	CASSQDRRGFYNEQFF	TGTGCCAGCAGCCAAGATAGGCGGGGCTTCTACAATGAGCAGTTCTTC
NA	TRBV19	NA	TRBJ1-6	CASSIGRDESPLHF	TGTGCCAGTAGTATCGGCAGGGACGAATCACCCCTCCACTTT
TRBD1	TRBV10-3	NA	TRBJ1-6	CAISEHWTGGFNSPLHF	TGTGCCATCAGTGAGCACTGGACAGGGGGATTTAATTCACCCCTCCACTTT
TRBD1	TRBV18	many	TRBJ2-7	CASSSDRAYEQYF	TGTGCCAGCTCATCGGACAGGGCCTACGAGCAGTACTTC
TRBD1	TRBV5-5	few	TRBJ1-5	CASSLGGTGLNNQPQHF	TGTGCCAGCAGCTTGGGGGGGACAGGGTTGAACAATCAGCCCCAGCATTTT
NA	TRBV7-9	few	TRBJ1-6	CASSLSRQTGNSPLHF	TGTGCCAGCAGCTTATCGAGACAGACCGGCAATTCACCCCTCCACTTT
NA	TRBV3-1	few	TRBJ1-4	CASSFRVADNEKLFF	TGTGCCAGCAGTTTCAGAGTAGCAGATAATGAAAAACTGTTTTTT